This passage covers 20 T cell receptor beta chains from one sample sequenced in a study of PD-L1 blockade in urothelial cancer. Indicated time point: pretreatment peripheral blood. The data were produced by immunoSEQ multiplex PCR, yet TCRdb's version contains in-frame clones alone and is incomplete. The table shows 130,000 or so clones, with around 85% occurring only once. The source material was PBMCs, sampled around atezolizumab (anti-PD-L1) treatment. These receptors all stem from a man aged 50-59 years with urothelial cancer.

The V gene is TRBV4-1, the J gene TRBJ2-3; the D gene is possibly TRBD2 (6 bases). This CDR3 spans 16 amino acids. With 1 base removed from V and 0 bases from J, the gap between germline ends came to 11 bases. CDR1 and CDR2 (germline): MGHRA, YSYEKL. CDR3: CASSQGWSGSTDTQYF. In DNA, the CDR3 is TGCGCCAGCAGCCAAGGGTGGAGCGGGAGCACAGATACGCAGTATTTT.

This clone has only a few counts. The chain recombines TRBV6-5 with TRBJ2-1, with TRBD2 identical over 8 bases. The trim removed 5 bases at V and 6 bases at J, leaving 9 bases unmatched. The CDR3 length is 15 residues. Germline V gene sequence: CDR1 MNHEY, CDR2 SVGAGI. CDR3 in DNA: TGTGCCAGCAGTCAGCGGGAGCGAGGTATCAATGAGCAGTTCTTC. Its protein product is CASSQRERGINEQFF.

CDR3 nucleotide sequence: TGTGCCAGCAGTTTAGGGGACAGGCCGAACACCGGGGAGCTGTTTTTT. The encoded protein is CASSLGDRPNTGELFF. The J gene is TRBJ2-2, the V gene TRBV28; 8 bases fit TRBD1. This CDR3 has 16 amino acids. Germline-derived CDR1 and CDR2 are MDHEN and SYDVKM. The junction had 2 bases not matched to a gene; V was cut back by 2 bases and J by 0 bases.

The chain links TRBV4-2 to TRBJ2-5; TRBD2 matches at 10 bases. The CDR3 totals 16 residues. CDR1 LGHNA and CDR2 YNFKEQ come from the germline V gene. With 0 bases clipped from V and 4 bases from J, the junction kept 5 bases outside the gene matches. The CDR3 DNA reads TGTGCCAGCAGCCAAGACCTAGCGGGAGTAACAGAGACCCAGTACTTC. Protein sequence: CASSQDLAGVTETQYF.

This chain connects TRBV28 to TRBJ2-4, with TRBD2 as a possible D gene (5 bases). The CDR3 is made up of 15 amino acids. With 7 bases removed from V and 5 bases from J, the gap between germline ends came to 18 bases. Per germline, CDR1 MDHEN and CDR2 SYDVKM. The CDR3 DNA is TGTGCCAGCATTCCAAGGGTGAGGGCGCAAAACATTCAGTACTTC. Translating it yields CASIPRVRAQNIQYF.

The chain is built from TRBV5-1 and TRBJ1-1; D remains ambiguous. The ends were cut back, 0 bases at V and 7 bases at J, with 4 bases in the middle. Germline lookup yields CDR1 SGHRS and CDR2 YFSETQ. This CDR3 has 11 amino acids. This CDR3 reads CASSLDSEAFF. CDR3 nucleotide sequence: TGCGCCAGCAGCTTGGACAGTGAAGCTTTCTTT.

The chain uses TRBV5-4 and TRBJ2-5; 9 bases match TRBD2. With V trimmed by 2 bases and J by 2 bases, 4 bases remained unmatched. Germline V CDR1 and CDR2: SGHNT, YYREEE (reference sequence). The CDR3 spans 15 residues. The CDR3 region has the DNA TGTGCCAGCAGCTTCGCCAGCGGGAGGCAAGAGACCCAGTACTTC. The encoded protein is CASSFASGRQETQYF.

V and J are TRBV9 and TRBJ2-7; the match to TRBD2 covers 9 bases. CDR3 length: 15 amino acids. V lost 0 bases and J lost 6; bases outside the gene matches: 7. Germline V gene data show CDR1 as SGDLS and CDR2 as YYNGEE. The CDR3 nucleotides read TGTGCCAGCAGCGTAGCTGCGGGAGGGCCATTCGAGCAGTACTTC. Amino acids: CASSVAAGGPFEQYF.

The V and J genes are TRBV6-5 and TRBJ1-3; perhaps TRBD1 as D (5 bases). V dropped 4 bases and J dropped 3 bases, with 7 bases sitting between them. The CDR3 covers 13 residues. Per germline, CDR1 MNHEY and CDR2 SVGAGI. CDR3 in amino acids: CASSSTVGNTIYF. In nucleotides, the CDR3 is TGTGCCAGCAGTTCGACAGTTGGAAACACCATATATTTT.

The chain joins TRBV28 to TRBJ2-1; 7 bases fit TRBD1. CDR1 is MDHEN and CDR2 is SYDVKM in the germline V gene. The junction had 8 bases not matched to a gene; V was cut back by 2 bases and J by 4 bases. The CDR3 has 16 amino acids. CDR3 sequence (DNA): TGTGCCAGCAGTTTAGGTCCGGGACAGAGTTACAATGAGCAGTTCTTC. It is translated as CASSLGPGQSYNEQFF.

A single count supports this clone. The genes are TRBV2 and TRBJ2-7; 7 nucleotides line up with TRBD1. CDR1 is SNHLY and CDR2 is FYNNEI in the germline V gene. The CDR3 has 11 residues. V was pared by 8 bases and J by 4 bases, with 2 bases of the junction left unmatched. This CDR3 reads CASGTVYEQYF. CDR3 in DNA: TGTGCCAGCGGGACAGTTTACGAGCAGTACTTC.

CDR3 sequence reads: CASSQEGFEAFF. In DNA, the CDR3 is TGCGCCAGCAGCCAGGAGGGGTTTGAAGCTTTCTTT. The chain has TRBV4-1 and TRBJ1-1; possibly TRBD1 for D (5 bases). V was pared by 3 bases and J by 7 bases, with 9 bases between. This CDR3 has 12 residues. Looked up from germline, CDR1 is MGHRA and CDR2 is YSYEKL.

V usage is TRBV5-6 and J usage is TRBJ2-7, with 10 bases that match TRBD2. This CDR3 comprises 14 residues. V trimming: 3 bases; J trimming: 4 bases; junction bases outside the gene matches: 4. Germline V gene sequence: CDR1 SGHDT, CDR2 YYEEEE. The CDR3 loop is CASSWASGSYEQYF. The CDR3 bases are TGTGCCAGCAGCTGGGCTAGCGGGAGTTACGAGCAGTACTTC. Filled out from reference TRBV5-6 and TRBJ2-7, the complete variable domain reads DAGVTQSPTHLIKTRGQQVTLRCSPKSGHDTVSWYQQALGQGPQFIFQYYEEEERQRGNFPDRFSGHQFPNYSSELNVNALLLGDSALYLCASSWASGSYEQYFGPGTRLTVT.

The genes are TRBV7-9 and TRBJ2-5; D is ambiguous. Trimming shortened V by 1 base and J by 4 bases, and 7 bases separated the two germline ends. Germline loops: CDR1 SEHNR, CDR2 FQNEAQ (reference sequence). This CDR3 spans 13 amino acids. The CDR3 region is CASSLEFGETQYF. In nucleotides, the CDR3 is TGTGCCAGCAGCTTAGAATTCGGAGAGACCCAGTACTTC.

The V call is TRBV14, the J call TRBJ2-7; D is perhaps TRBD1 (5 bases). Germline lookup yields CDR1 SGHDN and CDR2 FVKESK. The CDR3 loop spans 12 amino acids. Between the trimmed V and J ends, which lost 1 base and 9 bases, there was a span of 10 bases. CDR3 bases: TGTGCCAGCAGCCAAGCTAAGGGGCGGCAGTACTTC. This encodes CASSQAKGRQYF.

The J gene is TRBJ2-7, the V gene TRBV28, with TRBD1 matching 7 bases. The CDR3 has 12 amino acids. Per germline, CDR1 MDHEN and CDR2 SYDVKM. In nucleotides, the CDR3 is TGTGTCACCGCAAGGGGACAGACCGAGCAGTACTTC. Its protein product is CVTARGQTEQYF.

This clone was seen only once. The chain uses TRBV27 and TRBJ2-1; 10 nucleotides match TRBD2. The V and J ends lost 8 bases and 6 bases, in that order; junction bases with no gene match: 10. Germline values: CDR1 MNHEY, CDR2 SMNVEV (reference sequence). The CDR3 contains 15 residues. The CDR3 nucleotides are TGTGCCAGCGCGAGGATGACTAGCGGGTCCAATGAGCAGTTCTTC. It yields the protein CASARMTSGSNEQFF.

The chain couples TRBV7-8 to TRBJ2-3; TRBD1 aligns across 9 bases. CDR3 length: 16 amino acids. The germline gives CDR1 SGHVS, CDR2 FQNEAQ. V gave up 4 bases and J gave up 3 bases; unmatched junction bases: 8. This chain's CDR3 is CASSSRTGVLTDTQYF. The CDR3 nucleotides are TGTGCCAGCAGCTCACGGACAGGGGTTTTAACAGATACGCAGTATTTT.

CDR3 DNA: TGTGCCAGCAGAGACAGGGGGGATTCTAACTATGGCTACACCTTC. Encoded protein: CASRDRGDSNYGYTF. The rearrangement links TRBV2 to TRBJ1-2; 9 bases match TRBD1. This CDR3 has 15 amino acids. The V segment lost 6 bases and the J segment 0 bases; nucleotides outside the gene matches: 5. Looked up from germline, CDR1 is SNHLY and CDR2 is FYNNEI.

This chain joins TRBV7-3 and TRBJ2-6, with 7 bases lining up with TRBD2. The CDR3 is made up of 20 amino acids. V lost 5 bases, J lost 0 bases, and 16 bases stayed unmatched. Per germline, CDR1 SGHTA and CDR2 FQGTGA. The chain's CDR3 is CASSKGGGTKFSSGANVLTF. CDR3 nucleotide sequence: TGTGCCAGCAGCAAAGGAGGTGGGACTAAGTTCAGCTCTGGGGCCAACGTCCTGACTTTC. Together with reference TRBV7-3 and TRBJ2-6, the CDR3 gives the full variable domain: GAGVSQTPSNKVTEKGKYVELRCDPISGHTALYWYRQSLGQGPEFLIYFQGTGAADDSGLPNDRFFAVRPEGSVSTLKIQRTERGDSAVYLCASSKGGGTKFSSGANVLTFGAGSRLTVL.